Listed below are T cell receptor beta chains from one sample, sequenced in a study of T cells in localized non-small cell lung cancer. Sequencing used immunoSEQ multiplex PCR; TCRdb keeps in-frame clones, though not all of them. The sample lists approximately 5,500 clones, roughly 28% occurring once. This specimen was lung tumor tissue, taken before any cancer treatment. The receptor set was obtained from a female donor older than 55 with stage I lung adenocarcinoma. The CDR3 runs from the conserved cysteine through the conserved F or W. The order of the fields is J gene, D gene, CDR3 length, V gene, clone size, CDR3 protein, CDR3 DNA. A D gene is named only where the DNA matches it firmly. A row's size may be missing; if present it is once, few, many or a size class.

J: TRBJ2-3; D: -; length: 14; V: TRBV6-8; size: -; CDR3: CASAPGGDLDTQYF; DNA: TGTGCCAGCGCCCCGGGGGGCGATCTAGATACGCAGTATTTT
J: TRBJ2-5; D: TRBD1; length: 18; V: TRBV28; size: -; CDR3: CASRITPGTGGRQETQYF; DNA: TGTGCCAGCAGAATTACCCCCGGGACAGGGGGCCGGCAAGAGACCCAGTACTTC
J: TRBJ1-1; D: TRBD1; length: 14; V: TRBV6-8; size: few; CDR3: CASRPGTAGAEAFF; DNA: TGTGCCAGCAGACCAGGGACAGCTGGCGCTGAAGCTTTCTTT
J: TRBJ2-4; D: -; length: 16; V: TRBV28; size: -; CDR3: CASNGPAWGAKNIQYF; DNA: TGTGCCAGCAACGGTCCGGCCTGGGGGGCCAAAAACATTCAGTACTTC
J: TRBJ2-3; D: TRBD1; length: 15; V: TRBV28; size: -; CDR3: CASRTGGAGTDTQYF; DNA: TGTGCCAGCAGGACAGGGGGCGCAGGGACAGATACGCAGTATTTT
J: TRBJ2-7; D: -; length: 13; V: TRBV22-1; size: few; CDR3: CASSSYRAGEQYF; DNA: TGTGCCAGCAGTTCCTACAGGGCAGGAGAGCAGTACTTC
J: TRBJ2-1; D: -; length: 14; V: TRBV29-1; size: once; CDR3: CSVYRERLYNEQFF; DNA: TGCAGCGTATACCGCGAGCGGCTATACAATGAGCAGTTCTTC
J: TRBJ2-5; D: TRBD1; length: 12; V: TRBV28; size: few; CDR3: CASGTAQETQYF; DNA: TGTGCCAGCGGGACAGCACAAGAGACCCAGTACTTC
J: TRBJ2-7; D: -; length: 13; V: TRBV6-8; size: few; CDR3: CASQGEGRREQYF; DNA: TGTGCCAGCCAGGGGGAGGGTCGGCGCGAGCAGTACTTC
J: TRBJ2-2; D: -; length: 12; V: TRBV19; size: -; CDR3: CASRAGIKELFF; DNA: TGTGCCAGTAGGGCGGGGATAAAGGAGCTGTTTTTT
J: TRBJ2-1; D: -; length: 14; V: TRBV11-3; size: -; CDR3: CASSLTTSRNEQFF; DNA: TGTGCCAGCAGCTTAACCACCTCCCGCAATGAGCAGTTCTTC
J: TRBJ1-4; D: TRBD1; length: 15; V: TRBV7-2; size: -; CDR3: CASSQGQGENEKLFF; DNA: TGTGCCAGCAGCCAGGGACAGGGAGAAAATGAAAAACTGTTTTTT
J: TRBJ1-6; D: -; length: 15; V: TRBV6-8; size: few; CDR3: CASNEWSSYNSPLHF; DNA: TGTGCCAGCAACGAGTGGAGCTCCTATAATTCACCCCTCCACTTT
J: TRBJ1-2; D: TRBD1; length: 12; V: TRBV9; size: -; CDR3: CASSASTGDRTF; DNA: TGTGCCAGCAGCGCATCGACAGGGGACCGCACCTTC
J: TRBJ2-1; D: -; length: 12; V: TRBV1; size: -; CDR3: CASSQDPADQFF; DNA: TGCGCCAGCAGCCAAGACCCCGCGGACCAGTTCTTC
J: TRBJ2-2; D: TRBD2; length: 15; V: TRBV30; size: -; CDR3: CAWKTGTSATGELFF; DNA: TGTGCCTGGAAAACCGGGACTAGCGCGACCGGGGAGCTGTTTTTT
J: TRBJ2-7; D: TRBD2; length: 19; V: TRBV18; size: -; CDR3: CASSPLYGLAVPASYEQYF; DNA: TGTGCCAGCTCACCGCTCTACGGACTAGCGGTCCCGGCCTCCTACGAGCAGTACTTC
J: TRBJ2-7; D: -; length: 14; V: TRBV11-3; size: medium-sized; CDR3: CASSLGQGKAEQYF; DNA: TGTGCCAGCAGCTTAGGGCAGGGAAAGGCCGAGCAGTACTTC
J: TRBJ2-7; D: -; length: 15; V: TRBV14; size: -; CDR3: CASSQGPRLSYEQYF; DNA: TGTGCCAGCAGCCAAGGGCCGCGCTTGTCCTACGAGCAGTACTTC
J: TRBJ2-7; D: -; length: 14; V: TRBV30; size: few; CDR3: CAWSQGVSPYEQYF; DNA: TGTGCCTGGAGTCAGGGAGTATCCCCCTACGAGCAGTACTTC
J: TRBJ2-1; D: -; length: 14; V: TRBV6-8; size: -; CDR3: CASSPPPSYNEQFF; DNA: TGTGCCAGCAGTCCGCCCCCCTCCTACAATGAGCAGTTCTTC
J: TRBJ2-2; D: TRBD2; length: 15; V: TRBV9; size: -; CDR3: CASSRLAGESGELFF; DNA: TGTGCCAGCAGCCGACTAGCGGGAGAATCCGGGGAGCTGTTTTTT
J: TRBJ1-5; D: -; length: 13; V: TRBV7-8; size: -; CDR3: CASSSSRNQPQHF; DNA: TGTGCCAGCAGCTCCAGCAGGAATCAGCCCCAGCATTTT
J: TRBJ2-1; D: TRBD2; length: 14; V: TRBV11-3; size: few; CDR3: CASSVDSGYNEQFF; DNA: TGTGCCAGCAGCGTCGATAGCGGGTACAATGAGCAGTTCTTC
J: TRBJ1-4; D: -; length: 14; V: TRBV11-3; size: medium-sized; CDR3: CASSPTLAGEKLFF; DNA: TGTGCCAGCAGCCCCACCCTCGCGGGTGAAAAACTGTTTTTT
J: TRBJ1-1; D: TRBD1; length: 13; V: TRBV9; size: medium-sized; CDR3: CASSGQGETEAFF; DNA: TGTGCCAGCAGTGGACAGGGAGAAACTGAAGCTTTCTTT